This TCR beta chain was sequenced in a study of blood T cells in healthy people across ages. Next came a second PCR, run for about 7 to 12 cycles, which used a sample-barcoded 5' primer along with a J-beta primer mix. A template-switch adaptor that had 12 random nucleotides put a tag on each cDNA molecule. TCRdb itself ran the 5' RACE reads through MiXCR, one entry per CDR3 protein. The sample gives about 680,000 distinct CDR3 sequences, about half of which show up once; roughly 30% is in the top ten. In germline, CDR1 is SGHRS, CDR2 YFSETQ. The J segment lost 4 bases and the V segment lost 0 bases, leaving 4 bases of the junction unmatched. CDR3 size: 15 residues.

Material: blood. The source of this sequence is a woman aged 55-70 years in good health. V gene TRBV5-1 combines with J gene TRBJ1-2; 9 bases agree with TRBD1. The DNA of the CDR3 is TGCGCCAGCAGCTTGGAGGGACAGGGTGTCTATGGCTACACCTTC. Translated: CASSLEGQGVYGYTF.